These T cell receptor beta chains were read from a single sample in a study of blood T cell repertoires in COVID-19. Assay used: immunoSEQ multiplex PCR; TCRdb lists only in-frame clones, some missing. Counted here are about 120,000 clones, approximately 71% occurring once; the ten biggest clones make up over 7%. Material: peripheral blood. The source of these receptors is a human donor in a cohort sampled during active COVID-19. Each CDR3 is given with its conserved first and last residue. D genes are given only for firm matches. Some rows have no size entry. The others give once, few or many, or a class for an expanded clone.

>.|.|TRBV3-1/TRBV3-2|TRBJ1-1
CASSTGLVDTEAFF
TGTGCCAGCAGTACAGGGTTGGTTGACACTGAAGCTTTCTTT
>.|TRBD1|TRBV27|TRBJ1-2
CASRTQGANYGYTF
TGTGCCAGCAGGACTCAGGGGGCTAACTATGGCTACACCTTC
>once|TRBD2|TRBV7-2|TRBJ2-7
CASSFGTRSRYEQYF
TGTGCCAGCAGCTTCGGGACTAGGAGTAGGTACGAGCAGTACTTC
>.|.|TRBV5-1|TRBJ2-7
CASKAGRGGPYEQYF
TGCGCCAGCAAGGCAGGGAGGGGGGGTCCCTACGAGCAGTACTTC
>.|.|TRBV27|TRBJ1-5
CASSLIGGNQPQHF
TGTGCCAGCAGTTTAATTGGGGGGAATCAGCCCCAGCATTTT
>.|TRBD2|TRBV2|TRBJ2-7
CASQTERGADEQYF
TGTGCCAGCCAAACGGAGCGGGGGGCCGACGAGCAGTACTTC
>.|.|TRBV11-3|TRBJ1-2
CASSPIDIPNGYTF
TGTGCCAGCAGCCCCATCGACATTCCGAACGGCTACACCTTC
>.|.|TRBV11-2|TRBJ2-1
CASSLDPGTSSYNEQFF
TGTGCCAGCAGCTTAGATCCCGGAACTAGCTCTTACAATGAGCAGTTCTTC
>.|TRBD2|TRBV7-8|TRBJ2-5
CASSLFSSGKETQYF
TGTGCCAGCAGCTTATTCTCTAGCGGGAAAGAGACCCAGTACTTC
>.|TRBD2|TRBV28|TRBJ2-5
CASSYYSGRKETQYF
TGTGCCAGCAGTTACTATAGCGGGAGGAAAGAGACCCAGTACTTC
>.|TRBD2|TRBV13|TRBJ2-1
CASSLTSGDLYNEQFF
TGTGCCAGCAGCTTGACTAGCGGGGATCTCTACAATGAGCAGTTCTTC
>.|.|TRBV24-1|TRBJ1-2
CATSDQEDYGYTF
TGTGCCACCAGTGATCAGGAAGACTATGGCTACACCTTC
>.|TRBD1|TRBV23-1|TRBJ1-1
CASSDGQGGAFF
TGCGCCAGCAGTGACGGACAGGGCGGTGCTTTCTTT
>once|.|TRBV5-1|TRBJ1-4
CASSFQGPTNEKLFF
TGCGCCAGCAGCTTCCAGGGGCCAACTAATGAAAAACTGTTTTTT
>.|TRBD1|TRBV9|TRBJ2-1
CASSAGTGGDEQFF
TGTGCCAGCAGCGCGGGGACAGGGGGTGATGAGCAGTTCTTC
>.|.|TRBV7-6|TRBJ2-1
CASSLVGVGYEQFF
TGTGCCAGCAGCTTAGTGGGAGTAGGCTATGAGCAGTTCTTC
>.|TRBD1|TRBV19|TRBJ2-7
CASSPTGGYEQYF
TGTGCCAGTAGTCCGACAGGGGGCTACGAGCAGTACTTC
>once|.|TRBV28|TRBJ1-1
CASRAPVLANKNTEAFF
TGTGCCAGCAGAGCGCCAGTCCTGGCGAACAAGAACACTGAAGCTTTCTTT
>.|.|TRBV7-8|TRBJ1-1
CASSLNSGHTEAFF
TGTGCCAGCAGCTTAAACAGTGGTCACACTGAAGCTTTCTTT
>.|.|TRBV6-5|TRBJ2-7
CASSRGGVSYEQYF
TGTGCCAGCAGTAGGGGTGGGGTGTCCTACGAGCAGTACTTC
>.|.|TRBV7-9|TRBJ1-2
CASSKEGGSYGYTF
TGTGCCAGCAGCAAAGAGGGGGGGAGCTATGGCTACACCTTC
>once|.|TRBV19|TRBJ2-7
CASSPGDPLRDEQYF
TGTGCCAGTAGCCCGGGGGACCCCCTTAGAGACGAGCAGTACTTC
>.|TRBD1|TRBV19|TRBJ1-5
CASQDRAQPQHF
TGTGCCAGTCAGGACAGGGCCCAGCCCCAGCATTTT